This entry lists 3 T cell receptor beta chains sequenced from one sample in a study of T-cell reconstitution after alpha-beta-depleted transplantation in children (TCRdb year 2016). The library was built by means of PCR. TCRdb names Illumina HiSeq 2500 as the instrument used. TCR libraries were prepared with molecular barcoding, using unique molecular identifiers to normalize TCRbeta repertoire quantification. TCRdb trimmed public reads at Q25 via fastp, called clones via MiXCR and kept in-frame beta chains. Each record represents a unique CDR3 protein, reported with the most common genes and DNA among its rows. The sample data list about 400,000 distinct CDR3 sequences, and about a fifth of these were observed just once. Approximately 3.8% of the sample lies in the top ten. The specimen was PBMCs from the stem cell graft donor, collected from the stem cell graft. The source is a human donor who donated a stem cell graft to a child with acute myeloid leukemia.

The chain has TRBV6-1 and TRBJ2-1; possibly TRBD2 for D (6 bases). Germline values: CDR1 MNHNS, CDR2 SASEGT. CDR3 size: 15 residues. Trimming left V 1 base short and J 8 bases short, with 15 bases between. Here the CDR3 DNA reads TGTGCCAGCAGTGAAGAACAGCCGGGACTGGATGAGCAGTTCTTC. Translation: CASSEEQPGLDEQFF.

The chain carries TRBV27 and TRBJ1-5, with 8 bases that match TRBD1. Germline assignment: CDR1 MNHEY and CDR2 SMNVEV (reference sequence). The V and J ends lost 8 bases and 6 bases, in that order; junction bases with no gene match: 6. This CDR3 contains 13 residues. DNA for the CDR3: TGTGCCAGCGGACAGGGAGGTACTCAGCCCCAGCATTTT. Translated, it gives CASGQGGTQPQHF.

This chain joins TRBV12-3 or TRBV12-4 and TRBJ2-7; 9 positions agree with TRBD1. The CDR3 extends over 14 amino acids. With V trimmed by 6 bases and J by 5 bases, 8 bases remained unmatched. The CDR3 loop reads CASRMGQGYNEQYF. CDR3 DNA sequence: TGTGCCAGCAGGATGGGACAGGGATACAACGAGCAGTACTTC.